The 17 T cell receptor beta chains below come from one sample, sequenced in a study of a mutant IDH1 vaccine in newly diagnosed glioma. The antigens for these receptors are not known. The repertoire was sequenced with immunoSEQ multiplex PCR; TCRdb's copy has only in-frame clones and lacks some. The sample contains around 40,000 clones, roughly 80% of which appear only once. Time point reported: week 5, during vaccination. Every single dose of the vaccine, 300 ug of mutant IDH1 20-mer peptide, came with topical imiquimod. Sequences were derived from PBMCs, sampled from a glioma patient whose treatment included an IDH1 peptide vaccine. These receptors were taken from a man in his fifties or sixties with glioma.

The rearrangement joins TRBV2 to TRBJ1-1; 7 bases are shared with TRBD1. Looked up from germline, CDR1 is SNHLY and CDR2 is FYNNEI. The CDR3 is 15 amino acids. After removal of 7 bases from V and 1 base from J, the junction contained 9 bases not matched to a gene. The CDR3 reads CASTERRGGNTEAFF. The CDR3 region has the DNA TGTGCCAGCACGGAGCGCAGGGGGGGGAACACTGAAGCTTTCTTT.

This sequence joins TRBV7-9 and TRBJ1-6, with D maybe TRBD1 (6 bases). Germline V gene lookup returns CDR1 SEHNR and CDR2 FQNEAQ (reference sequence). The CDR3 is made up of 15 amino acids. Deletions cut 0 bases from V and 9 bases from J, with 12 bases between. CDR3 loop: CASSLAGAAGSPLHF. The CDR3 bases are TGTGCCAGCAGCTTAGCGGGGGCAGCCGGTTCACCCCTCCACTTT.

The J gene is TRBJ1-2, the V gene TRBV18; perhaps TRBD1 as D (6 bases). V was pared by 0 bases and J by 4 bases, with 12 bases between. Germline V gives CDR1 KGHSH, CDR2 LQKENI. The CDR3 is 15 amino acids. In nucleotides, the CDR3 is TGTGCCAGCTCACCACCACGTACAGGGACCTATGGCTACACCTTC. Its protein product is CASSPPRTGTYGYTF.

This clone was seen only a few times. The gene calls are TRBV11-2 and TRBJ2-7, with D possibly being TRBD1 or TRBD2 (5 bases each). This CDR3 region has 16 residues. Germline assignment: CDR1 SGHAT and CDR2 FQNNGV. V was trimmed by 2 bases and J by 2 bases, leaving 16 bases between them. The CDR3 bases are TGTGCCAGCAGCTTAACCCTCGGGACGGCCGCCTACGAGCAGTACTTC. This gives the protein CASSLTLGTAAYEQYF. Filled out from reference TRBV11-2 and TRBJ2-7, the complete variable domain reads EAGVAQSPRYKIIEKRQSVAFWCNPISGHATLYWYQQILGQGPKLLIQFQNNGVVDDSQLPKDRFSAERLKGVDSTLKIQPAKLEDSAVYLCASSLTLGTAAYEQYFGPGTRLTVT.

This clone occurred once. The CDR3 is CASSLGQGGEQYF. In DNA, the CDR3 is TGTGCCAGCAGCTTAGGACAGGGAGGCGAGCAGTACTTC. The rearrangement uses TRBV11-3 and TRBJ2-7; a weak D match, TRBD1 (7 bases). CDR3 length: 13 amino acids. With 1 base removed from V and 6 bases from J, the gap between germline ends came to 10 bases. Looked up from germline, CDR1 is SGHNT and CDR2 is YENEEA.

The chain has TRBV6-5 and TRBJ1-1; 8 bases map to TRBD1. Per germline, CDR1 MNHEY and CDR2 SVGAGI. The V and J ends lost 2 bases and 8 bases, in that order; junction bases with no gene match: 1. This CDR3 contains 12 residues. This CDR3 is CASSYRTGEAFF. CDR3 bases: TGTGCCAGCAGTTACAGGACAGGGGAAGCTTTCTTT.

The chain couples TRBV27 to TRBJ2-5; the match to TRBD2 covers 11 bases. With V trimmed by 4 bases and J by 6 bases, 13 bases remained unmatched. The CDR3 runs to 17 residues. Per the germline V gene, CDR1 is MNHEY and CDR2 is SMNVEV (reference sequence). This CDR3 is CASSSPRLAGSIKTQYF. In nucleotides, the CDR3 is TGTGCCAGCAGTTCGCCGAGACTAGCGGGATCCATCAAGACCCAGTACTTC.

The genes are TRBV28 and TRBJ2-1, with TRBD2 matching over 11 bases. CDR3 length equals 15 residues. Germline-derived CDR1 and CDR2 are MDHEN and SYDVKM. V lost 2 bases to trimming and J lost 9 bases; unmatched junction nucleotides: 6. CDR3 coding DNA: TGTGCCAGCAGTTTAACTAGCGGGAGAGGTCTTGAGCAGTTCTTC. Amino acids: CASSLTSGRGLEQFF.

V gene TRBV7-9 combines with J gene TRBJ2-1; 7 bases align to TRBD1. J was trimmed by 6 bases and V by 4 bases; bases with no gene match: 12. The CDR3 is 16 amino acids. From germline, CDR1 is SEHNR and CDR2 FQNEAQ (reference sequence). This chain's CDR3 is CASSSSDRDVANEQFF. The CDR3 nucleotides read TGTGCCAGCAGCTCCTCAGACAGGGATGTTGCCAATGAGCAGTTCTTC. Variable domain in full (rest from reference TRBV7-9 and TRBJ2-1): DTGVSQNPRHKITKRGQNVTFRCDPISEHNRLYWYRQTLGQGPEFLTYFQNEAQLEKSRLLSDRFSAERPKGSFSTLEIQRTEQGDSAMYLCASSSSDRDVANEQFFGPGTRLTVL.

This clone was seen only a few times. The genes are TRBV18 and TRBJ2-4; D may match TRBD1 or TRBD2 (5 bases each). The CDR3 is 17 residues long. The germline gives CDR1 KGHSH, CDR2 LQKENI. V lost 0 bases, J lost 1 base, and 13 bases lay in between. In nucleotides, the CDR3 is TGTGCCAGCTCACCACCGATGGGACCTGGGGCCAAAAACATTCAGTACTTC. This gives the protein CASSPPMGPGAKNIQYF. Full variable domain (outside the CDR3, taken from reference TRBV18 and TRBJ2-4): NAGVMQNPRHLVRRRGQEARLRCSPMKGHSHVYWYRQLPEEGLKFMVYLQKENIIDESGMPKERFSAEFPKEGPSILRIQQVVRGDSAAYFCASSPPMGPGAKNIQYFGAGTRLSVL.

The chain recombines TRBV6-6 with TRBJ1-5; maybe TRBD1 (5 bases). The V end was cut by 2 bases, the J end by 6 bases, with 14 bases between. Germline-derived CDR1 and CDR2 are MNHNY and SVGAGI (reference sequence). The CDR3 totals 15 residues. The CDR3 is CASSYVQGFVQPQHF. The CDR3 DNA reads TGTGCCAGCAGTTACGTTCAGGGATTTGTTCAGCCCCAGCATTTT.

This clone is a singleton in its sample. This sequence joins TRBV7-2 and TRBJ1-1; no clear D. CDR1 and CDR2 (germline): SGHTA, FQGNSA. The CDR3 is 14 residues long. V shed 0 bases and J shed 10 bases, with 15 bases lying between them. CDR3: CASSLARGGVGAFF. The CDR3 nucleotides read TGTGCCAGCAGCTTAGCGCGGGGTGGAGTAGGAGCTTTCTTT. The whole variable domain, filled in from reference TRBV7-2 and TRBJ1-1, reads GAGVSQSPSNKVTEKGKDVELRCDPISGHTALYWYRQSLGQGLEFLIYFQGNSAPDKSGLPSDRFSAERTGGSVSTLTIQRTQQEDSAVYLCASSLARGGVGAFFGQGTRLTVV.

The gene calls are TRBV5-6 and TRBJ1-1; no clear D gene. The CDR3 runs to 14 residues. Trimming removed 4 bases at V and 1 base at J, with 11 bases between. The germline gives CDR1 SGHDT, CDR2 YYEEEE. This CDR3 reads CASSPGGANTEAFF. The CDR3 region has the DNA TGTGCCAGCAGCCCCGGAGGAGCGAACACTGAAGCTTTCTTT.

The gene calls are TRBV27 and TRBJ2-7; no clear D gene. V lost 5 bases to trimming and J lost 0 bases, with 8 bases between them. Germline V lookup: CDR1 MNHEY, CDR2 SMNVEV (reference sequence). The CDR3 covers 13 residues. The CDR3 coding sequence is TGTGCCAGCAGTCTAAAAAGCTCCTACGAGCAGTACTTC. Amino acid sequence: CASSLKSSYEQYF.

CDR3 DNA: TGTGCCAGCAGCCAAGGAAGGGGTGGACTAGCGGGGGCCGAGCAGTACTTC. Amino acid sequence: CASSQGRGGLAGAEQYF. The chain couples TRBV14 to TRBJ2-7; 13 bases map to TRBD2. Per germline, CDR1 SGHDN and CDR2 FVKESK. Unmatched junction bases numbered 9, after V lost 1 base and J lost 6 bases. This CDR3 spans 17 amino acids.

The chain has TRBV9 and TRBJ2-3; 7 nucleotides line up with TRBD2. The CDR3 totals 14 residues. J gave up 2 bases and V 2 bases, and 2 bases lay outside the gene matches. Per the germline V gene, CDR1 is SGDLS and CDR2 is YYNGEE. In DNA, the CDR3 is TGTGCCAGCAGCGTGGCGGGAGACACAGATACGCAGTATTTT. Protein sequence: CASSVAGDTDTQYF.

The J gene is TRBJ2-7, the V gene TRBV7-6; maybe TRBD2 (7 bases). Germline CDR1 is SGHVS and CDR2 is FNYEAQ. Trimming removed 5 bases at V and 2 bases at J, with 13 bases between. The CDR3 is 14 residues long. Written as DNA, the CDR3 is TGTGCCAGCAGCACGCGAGGGGGGGCCTACGAGCAGTACTTC. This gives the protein CASSTRGGAYEQYF.